These T cell receptor beta chains were read from a single sample in a study of T cell changes during pregnancy in multiple sclerosis. Clones were sequenced by immunoSEQ multiplex PCR, and TCRdb holds only the in-frame ones, with some missing. The top ten hold 2% to 2.5% of the sample, which has 45,000 to 55,000 clones, 80% to 95% seen once. The sample consisted of peripheral blood, taken in the third trimester of pregnancy. These receptor sequences come from a female donor with multiple sclerosis, enrolled in a pregnancy study. CDR3s include the opening cysteine and the closing phenylalanine or tryptophan. The D gene is left open where the match is weak. Rows give clone size only sometimes, using once, few, many, or a class for an expanded clone.

CASSGDRGSTEAFF,TGTGCCAGCAGCGGCGACAGGGGATCCACTGAAGCTTTCTTT,NA,TRBD1,TRBJ1-1,14,TRBV11-2
CASSVVGDGNTIYF,TGTGCCAGCAGCGTAGTAGGGGATGGAAACACCATATATTTT,NA,NA,TRBJ1-3,14,TRBV9
CASSPRASGKHEQYF,TGTGCCAGCAGCCCCCGGGCTAGCGGGAAACACGAGCAGTACTTC,once,TRBD2,TRBJ2-7,15,TRBV7-3
CASSRGTANTGELFF,TGTGCCAGCAGCCGCGGGACAGCGAACACCGGGGAGCTGTTTTTT,NA,NA,TRBJ2-2,15,TRBV7-3
CASSMGLHNEQFF,TGTGCCAGCAGTATGGGACTGCACAATGAGCAGTTCTTC,NA,NA,TRBJ2-1,13,TRBV28
CASSLSGILSYEQYF,TGTGCCAGCAGTTTATCCGGGATACTCTCCTACGAGCAGTACTTC,NA,NA,TRBJ2-7,15,TRBV28
CASCTGGSNEQFF,TGTGCCAGCTGTACAGGGGGATCAAATGAGCAGTTCTTC,NA,TRBD1,TRBJ2-1,13,TRBV19
CASSQDRSGFSYEQYF,TGCGCCAGCAGCCAAGACCGATCCGGGTTTTCCTACGAGCAGTACTTC,NA,NA,TRBJ2-7,16,TRBV4-3
CASSPQGMNTEAFF,TGTGCCAGCAGCCCACAGGGTATGAACACTGAAGCTTTCTTT,few,NA,TRBJ1-1,14,TRBV7-9
CASTKTSFYEQYF,TGTGCCAGCACCAAGACTAGCTTCTACGAGCAGTACTTC,NA,NA,TRBJ2-7,13,TRBV12-1
CASSLLLASGSGETQYF,TGTGCCAGCAGCCTTCTGCTGGCTAGCGGGAGCGGGGAGACCCAGTACTTC,NA,TRBD2,TRBJ2-5,17,TRBV5-5
CASSLGDVEETQYF,TGTGCTAGCAGCTTAGGCGATGTAGAAGAGACCCAGTACTTC,NA,NA,TRBJ2-5,14,TRBV7-7
CASSDGGRGTHF,TGTGCCAGCAGTGATGGTGGCAGGGGAACGCATTTT,few,NA,TRBJ1-5,12,TRBV6-1
CASSERATPRETQYF,TGTGCCAGCAGTGAAAGAGCTACACCGCGGGAGACCCAGTACTTC,NA,NA,TRBJ2-5,15,TRBV2
CASSLVGQGMAEQYF,TGTGCCAGCAGCCTAGTGGGACAGGGGATGGCCGAGCAGTACTTC,NA,TRBD1,TRBJ2-7,15,TRBV7-2
CASSLNRGGDQPQHF,TGTGCCAGCAGCTTAAACAGGGGGGGGGATCAGCCCCAGCATTTT,NA,TRBD1,TRBJ1-5,15,TRBV7-8
CASSRGTSYTDTQYF,TGTGCCAGCAGTCGGGGGACTAGTTACACAGATACGCAGTATTTT,NA,TRBD2,TRBJ2-3,15,TRBV11-2
CASSRDRTNTGELFF,TGTGCCAGCAGCCGGGACAGGACGAACACCGGGGAGCTGTTTTTT,NA,TRBD1,TRBJ2-2,15,TRBV7-3
CASSSSLAGVGGDTQYF,TGTGCCAGCAGTTCATCGCTAGCGGGAGTAGGGGGAGATACGCAGTATTTT,NA,TRBD2,TRBJ2-3,17,TRBV28
CASSALSGDSYNEQFF,TGTGCCAGCTCAGCCCTTTCAGGGGACTCCTACAATGAGCAGTTCTTC,NA,NA,TRBJ2-1,16,TRBV18
CASSSGFLETQYF,TGCGCCAGCTCTAGCGGGTTTCTTGAGACCCAGTACTTC,NA,TRBD2,TRBJ2-5,13,TRBV4-1
CASSEGLAGVNEQFF,TGTGCCAGCAGTGAGGGACTAGCGGGCGTCAATGAGCAGTTCTTC,NA,TRBD2,TRBJ2-1,15,TRBV6-4
CASSSAGSDEQFF,TGTGCCAGCAGCTCAGCGGGATCGGATGAGCAGTTCTTC,NA,TRBD2,TRBJ2-1,13,TRBV7-3
CASSAQGTGNEKLFF,TGTGCCAGCAGCGCACAGGGTACGGGTAATGAAAAACTGTTTTTT,few,NA,TRBJ1-4,15,TRBV11-2
CASSPSTGGSSYEQYF,TGTGCCAGCAGCCCATCCACAGGGGGAAGCTCCTACGAGCAGTACTTC,NA,TRBD1,TRBJ2-7,16,TRBV7-6
CASSFADVTEAFF,TGTGCCAGCAGCTTCGCGGATGTCACTGAAGCTTTCTTT,NA,NA,TRBJ1-1,13,TRBV7-8